The sequence of this T cell receptor (beta chain) was determined in a study of blood T cell repertoires in COVID-19. In the study overall: In each case, the material was cDNA or gDNA derived from T cells, B-cell-depleted T cells, or PBMCs.

Per the authors' pipeline: Counts of nucleated cells, estimated from reference gene primer amplification, were obtained. Only in-frame clones appear in the TCRdb table, and some are missing; sequencing was by immunoSEQ multiplex PCR. The V and J calls and the clone size are those of that table, but D and trimming were determined from the DNA. The sample lists roughly 390,000 clones; more than 70% were seen once. The CDR3 extends over 14 amino acids. V dropped 1 base and J dropped 4 bases, with 11 bases sitting between them. Germline V gene data show CDR1 as SGHAT and CDR2 as FQNNGV. The gene calls are TRBV11-2 and TRBJ2-7; D perhaps matches TRBD1 (6 bases). The sequence came from a woman aged 30 to 39 with COVID-19, enrolled during active disease. The sample was peripheral blood. CDR3 nucleotide sequence: TGTGCCAGCAGCTTAGGAGGGGGTTTTTACGAGCAGTACTTC. Encoded protein: CASSLGGGFYEQYF.